The 32 T cell receptor beta chains below all came from one sample that was sequenced in a study of cytomegalovirus exposure and HLA in healthy donors. Profiling relied on immunoSEQ multiplex PCR, and the TCRdb table lists in-frame clones only, not all of them. The table includes a few hundred thousand clones, 90% detected once. Sequencing was done on a sample of PBMCs. Receptors were obtained from a woman aged 18 to 35 in good health and CMV-seronegative.

The chain recombines TRBV2 with TRBJ2-1; D possibly corresponds to TRBD2 (5 bases). The CDR3 runs 15 residues. V lost 6 bases, J lost 6 bases, and 18 bases lay in between. Germline CDR1 and CDR2: SNHLY and FYNNEI. The CDR3 coding sequence is TGTGCCAGCAGCCCCAACGGGATATTTTTCAATGAGCAGTTCTTC. Translation: CASSPNGIFFNEQFF.

This clone was seen only once. The J gene is TRBJ2-7, the V gene TRBV5-6; 7 nucleotides match TRBD1. Unmatched junction bases numbered 11, after V lost 1 base and J lost 1 base. The CDR3 length is 17 residues. Germline lookup yields CDR1 SGHDT and CDR2 YYEEEE. CDR3 protein: CASSLRGRQGRSYEQYV. In nucleotides, the CDR3 is TGTGCCAGCAGCTTGAGGGGGCGACAGGGTCGGTCCTACGAGCAGTACGTC.

A remark on this clone: The same CDR3 is also encoded by other DNA sequences in this sample. This chain joins TRBV5-6 and TRBJ2-3; 9 positions match TRBD2. The CDR3 runs 16 residues. Germline values: CDR1 SGHDT, CDR2 YYEEEE. V was clipped by 1 base and J by 1 base; unmatched bases: 4. CDR3 amino acids: CASSLLAGGRTDTQYF. Written as DNA, the CDR3 is TGTGCCAGCAGCTTGTTGGCGGGGGGGCGCACAGATACGCAGTATTTT.

The rearrangement links TRBV5-4 to TRBJ1-6; maybe TRBD1 (5 bases). Trimming pared 4 bases from V and 7 bases from J, leaving 15 bases between. Germline CDR1 is SGHNT and CDR2 is YYREEE (reference sequence). CDR3 length equals 15 residues. This chain's CDR3 is CASSPSQEYNSPLHF. CDR3 DNA sequence: TGTGCCAGCAGCCCTTCACAGGAATACAATTCACCCCTCCACTTT.

In its sample, this clone was seen once. The V gene is TRBV6-1, the J gene TRBJ2-7; D is perhaps TRBD2 (6 bases). The CDR3 covers 13 residues. Germline V gene data show CDR1 as MNHNS and CDR2 as SASEGT. V was cut by 5 bases and J by 5 bases, with 13 bases left in between. Written as DNA, the CDR3 is TGTGCCAGCAGTTTCCCGGGAGAACACGAGCAGTACTTC. Encoded protein: CASSFPGEHEQYF.

This rearrangement joins TRBV14 to TRBJ2-1; D is perhaps TRBD1 (7 bases). In germline, CDR1 is SGHDN, CDR2 FVKESK. Trimming cost V 2 bases and J 4 bases, with 18 bases left between them. The CDR3 spans 17 residues. CDR3 sequence: CASSQLERAGGYNEQFF. The CDR3, as DNA: TGTGCCAGCAGCCAACTGGAGCGGGCAGGGGGATACAATGAGCAGTTCTTC.

The chain is built from TRBV19 and TRBJ2-1; 7 nucleotides match TRBD1. Germline CDR1 LNHDA, CDR2 SQIVND (reference sequence). After removal of 5 bases from V and 7 bases from J, the junction contained 2 bases not matched to a gene. The CDR3 contains 12 residues. CDR3 loop: CASSPDRNEQFF. The DNA for the CDR3 is TGTGCCAGTAGTCCGGACAGGAATGAGCAGTTCTTC.

This chain connects TRBV20-1 to TRBJ2-1; tentatively, D is TRBD2 (6 bases). The CDR3 contains 11 residues. CDR1 DFQATT and CDR2 SNEGSKA come from the germline V gene (reference sequence). Between the trimmed V and J ends, which lost 6 bases and 7 bases, there was a span of 10 bases. The DNA of the CDR3 is TGCAGTGCGGGGGAGGAGAATGAGCAGTTCTTC. It specifies CSAGEENEQFF.

V and J are TRBV7-7 and TRBJ2-5, with TRBD2 identical over 8 bases. Germline lookup yields CDR1 SSHAT and CDR2 FNYEAQ (reference sequence). V lost 3 bases and J lost 4; bases outside the gene matches: 4. The CDR3 contains 14 residues. The DNA for the CDR3 is TGTGCCAGCAGCTTCGGACTAGCAGGAGAGACCCAGTACTTC. Amino acids: CASSFGLAGETQYF.

This chain uses TRBV5-1 with TRBJ2-1, with TRBD1 matching over 10 bases. V was pared by 3 bases and J by 4 bases, with 7 bases of the junction left unmatched. The CDR3 contains 16 residues. Germline CDR1 and CDR2: SGHRS and YFSETQ. Written as DNA, the CDR3 is TGCGCCAGCAGCTCGACAGGGGGCAATGGGTACAATGAGCAGTTCTTC. This encodes CASSSTGGNGYNEQFF.

The chain carries TRBV6-5 and TRBJ2-3, with D tentatively TRBD2 (6 bases). The CDR3 covers 15 residues. The V end lost 0 bases, the J end lost 2 bases, and 9 bases lay between the germline ends. Germline values: CDR1 MNHEY, CDR2 SVGAGI. In DNA, the CDR3 is TGTGCCAGCAGTTACTCCGCTAGCGCCACAGATACGCAGTATTTT. It specifies CASSYSASATDTQYF.

V gene TRBV5-1 combines with J gene TRBJ2-7, with 8 bases that match TRBD1. The V and J ends lost 3 bases and 7 bases, in that order; junction bases with no gene match: 12. Germline V gene lookup returns CDR1 SGHRS and CDR2 YFSETQ. The CDR3 is made up of 15 amino acids. This CDR3 is CASSSLGQGAREQYF. The DNA of the CDR3 is TGCGCCAGCAGCTCTCTAGGGCAGGGGGCACGGGAGCAGTACTTC.

The CDR3 region is CASRLLKGDSPNYGYTF. The CDR3 region has the DNA TGCGCCAGCAGATTATTGAAAGGGGACAGTCCTAACTATGGCTACACCTTC. This chain uses TRBV5-1 with TRBJ1-2, with TRBD1 identical over 7 bases. The junction had 13 bases not matched to a gene; V was cut back by 5 bases and J by 0 bases. CDR3 length: 17 residues. Germline V gene lookup returns CDR1 SGHRS and CDR2 YFSETQ.

The gene calls are TRBV5-6 and TRBJ2-3; TRBD2 agrees at 11 bases. The ends lost 0 bases at V and 1 base at J; junction bases unmatched: 1. Per the germline V gene, CDR1 is SGHDT and CDR2 is YYEEEE. The CDR3 contains 16 residues. CDR3 nucleotide sequence: TGTGCCAGCAGCTTGGCGGGACTAGCGGGCACAGATACGCAGTATTTT. Protein product: CASSLAGLAGTDTQYF.

This sequence joins TRBV4-1 and TRBJ1-2; D gene ambiguous. Germline V CDR1 and CDR2: MGHRA, YSYEKL. CDR3 length: 15 residues. V gave up 0 bases and J gave up 0 bases, with 8 bases separating them. CDR3 in DNA: TGCGCCAGCAGCCAAGATCCATCTACTAACTATGGCTACACCTTC. This codes for CASSQDPSTNYGYTF.

This chain's CDR3 is CSASSGNTIYF. The CDR3 region has the DNA TGCAGCGCGAGCTCTGGAAACACCATATATTTT. This chain uses TRBV29-1 with TRBJ1-3; D gene unclear. CDR3 length: 11 residues. CDR1 SQVTM and CDR2 ANQGSEA come from the germline V gene. Between the trimmed V and J ends, which lost 7 bases and 0 bases, there was a span of 4 bases.

The chain carries TRBV28 and TRBJ2-3, with TRBD2 identical over 9 bases. Germline values: CDR1 MDHEN, CDR2 SYDVKM. CDR3 length equals 15 residues. J was trimmed by 3 bases and V by 8 bases; bases with no gene match: 9. The CDR3 sequence: CASGYGLARTDTQYF. CDR3 in DNA: TGTGCCAGCGGATACGGACTAGCGCGGACAGATACGCAGTATTTT.

This chain uses TRBV5-4 with TRBJ2-5, with TRBD2 matching 9 bases. This CDR3 has 17 residues. From germline, CDR1 is SGHNT and CDR2 YYREEE (reference sequence). The junction had 9 bases not matched to a gene; V was cut back by 0 bases and J by 3 bases. The CDR3 DNA is TGTGCCAGCAGCTTGGGGACGCTAGCGGGGTACGAAGAGACCCAGTACTTC. This encodes CASSLGTLAGYEETQYF.

A few counts support this clone. This chain links TRBV7-9 with TRBJ2-7, with a possible D match to TRBD1 (5 bases). This CDR3 comprises 12 residues. Trimming took off 7 bases at V and 2 bases at J, with 9 bases between the two ends. Per germline, CDR1 SEHNR and CDR2 FQNEAQ (reference sequence). The CDR3 sequence: CASTGRPYEQYF. CDR3 bases: TGTGCCAGCACAGGGCGTCCCTACGAGCAGTACTTC.

This clone was detected only once. This chain uses TRBV11-2 with TRBJ1-1; possible D gene TRBD1, 6 bases. Germline V gives CDR1 SGHAT, CDR2 FQNNGV. The CDR3 has 14 residues. V gave up 2 bases and J gave up 3 bases, with 10 bases separating them. Written as DNA, the CDR3 is TGTGCCAGCAGCTTAAACAGGGTTGACACTGAAGCTTTCTTT. It translates to CASSLNRVDTEAFF.

The chain uses TRBV29-1 and TRBJ2-3; 8 bases fit TRBD2. The V segment lost 4 bases and the J segment 2 bases; nucleotides outside the gene matches: 8. Germline values: CDR1 SQVTM, CDR2 ANQGSEA. This CDR3 region has 15 residues. CDR3 sequence: CSVGGLAGPTDTQYF. DNA of the CDR3: TGCAGCGTTGGTGGGCTAGCGGGTCCCACAGATACGCAGTATTTT.

V gene TRBV7-8 combines with J gene TRBJ1-5; D is ambiguous. Germline V gene data show CDR1 as SGHVS and CDR2 as FQNEAQ. V was cut by 5 bases and J by 4 bases, with 12 bases left in between. The CDR3 is 14 amino acids. The CDR3 is CASSPRRGNQPQHF. In DNA form, the CDR3 reads TGTGCCAGCAGCCCCCGAAGAGGGAATCAGCCCCAGCATTTT.

The chain employs TRBV27 and TRBJ1-5, with a possible D match to TRBD1 (5 bases). This CDR3 is built from 15 residues. Germline assignment: CDR1 MNHEY and CDR2 SMNVEV (reference sequence). V was trimmed by 4 bases and J by 2 bases, leaving 12 bases between them. The CDR3 DNA follows: TGTGCCAGCAGTTGGGGGAGGGTAGGCAATCAGCCCCAGCATTTT. It yields the protein CASSWGRVGNQPQHF.

The chain is built from TRBV5-1 and TRBJ1-5; a possible D gene is TRBD1 (6 bases). V was cut by 4 bases and J by 1 base, with 9 bases left in between. The CDR3 has 14 residues. Germline lookup yields CDR1 SGHRS and CDR2 YFSETQ. This CDR3 is CASSDGQSNQPQHF. The CDR3 DNA reads as TGCGCCAGCAGCGACGGACAGAGCAATCAGCCCCAGCATTTT.

This sequence joins TRBV15 and TRBJ2-4, with TRBD2 identical over 7 bases. Germline V CDR1 and CDR2: LNHNV, YYDKDF (reference sequence). V lost 3 bases, J lost 3 bases, and 14 bases stayed unmatched. This CDR3 is built from 18 residues. This chain's CDR3 is CATSSRDYQAVGKNIQYF. The DNA of the CDR3 is TGTGCCACCAGCAGCCGGGACTATCAAGCAGTGGGCAAAAACATTCAGTACTTC.

This chain connects TRBV5-1 to TRBJ1-1, with unresolved D. CDR3 length equals 14 residues. Germline CDR1 reads SGHRS; CDR2 reads YFSETQ. V shed 4 bases and J shed 6 bases, with 16 bases lying between them. The CDR3 nucleotides are TGCGCCAGCAGCAGTGAGGTGGTTACTGCTGAAGCTTTCTTT. Its protein product is CASSSEVVTAEAFF. Full variable domain (missing parts from reference TRBV5-1 and TRBJ1-1): KAGVTQTPRYLIKTRGQQVTLSCSPISGHRSVSWYQQTPGQGLQFLFEYFSETQRNKGNFPGRFSGRQFSNSRSEMNVSTLELGDSALYLCASSSEVVTAEAFFGQGTRLTVV.

The V and J genes are TRBV27 and TRBJ1-1, with TRBD1 matching over 8 bases. Germline loops: CDR1 MNHEY, CDR2 SMNVEV (reference sequence). The CDR3 spans 14 residues. J lost 5 bases, V lost 3 bases, and 5 bases had no gene match. CDR3 nucleotide sequence: TGTGCCAGCAGTTTTGGACAGGGCTGGACTGAAGCTTTCTTT. The encoded protein is CASSFGQGWTEAFF.

This chain uses TRBV19 with TRBJ2-2; 7 bases align to TRBD1. Per germline, CDR1 LNHDA and CDR2 SQIVND (reference sequence). There are 16 residues in the CDR3. V lost 3 bases and J lost 7; bases outside the gene matches: 11. This CDR3 reads CASSMAYEGADGELFF. The CDR3 nucleotides read TGTGCCAGTAGTATGGCCTACGAGGGGGCGGACGGGGAGCTGTTTTTT.

J is TRBJ1-2 and V is TRBV7-3; D is undetermined. Trimming pared 5 bases from V and 5 bases from J, leaving 12 bases between. Looked up from germline, CDR1 is SGHTA and CDR2 is FQGTGA. The length of the CDR3 is 13 residues. The CDR3 reads CASSGGVGYGYTF. As DNA, the CDR3 is TGTGCCAGCAGCGGTGGTGTCGGGTATGGCTACACCTTC. The complete variable domain, with remaining parts taken from reference TRBV7-3 and TRBJ1-2, reads GAGVSQTPSNKVTEKGKYVELRCDPISGHTALYWYRQSLGQGPEFLIYFQGTGAADDSGLPNDRFFAVRPEGSVSTLKIQRTERGDSAVYLCASSGGVGYGYTFGSGTRLTVV.

The chain joins TRBV5-1 to TRBJ1-1; TRBD1 might be the D (6 bases). Trimming left V 2 bases short and J 6 bases short, with 17 bases between. The CDR3 loop spans 15 amino acids. Germline V gene sequence: CDR1 SGHRS, CDR2 YFSETQ. The CDR3 loop reads CASSLVDRLGAEAFF. Written as DNA, the CDR3 is TGCGCCAGCAGCTTAGTAGACAGGTTAGGCGCTGAAGCTTTCTTT.

This clone was seen a few times. This chain uses TRBV30 with TRBJ1-6, with 7 nucleotides matching TRBD1. The germline V gene encodes CDR1 GTSNPN and CDR2 SVGIG (reference sequence). With V trimmed by 2 bases and J by 11 bases, 6 bases remained unmatched. The CDR3 has 13 amino acids. The CDR3 protein is CAWSPSDRAPLHF. The CDR3 nucleotides are TGTGCCTGGAGTCCGAGCGACAGGGCACCCCTCCACTTT.

This clone was seen a single time. The V call is TRBV7-9, the J call TRBJ2-7; 12 bases match TRBD2. This CDR3 is built from 15 residues. The germline CDR1 and CDR2 sequences are SEHNR and FQNEAQ (reference sequence). Trimming cost V 5 bases and J 2 bases; bases outside gene matches: 4. The CDR3 protein is CASSPASGGAYEQYF. Written as DNA, the CDR3 is TGTGCCAGCAGCCCTGCTAGCGGGGGGGCCTACGAGCAGTACTTC.